Listed below are T cell receptor beta chains from one sample, sequenced in a study of T cells in Graves' hyperthyroidism and ophthalmopathy. Each CDR3 protein gets one entry after TCRdb re-called the multiplex PCR reads with MiXCR. The data contain some 720,000 distinct CDR3 sequences, 15% to 20% of them seen just once; the ten biggest clones take up around 7.7%. The specimen was blood. The receptors were gathered from a man in his late teens or twenties with Graves' hyperthyroidism. Both conserved end residues are part of each CDR3. Each record gives: V gene, clone size, J gene, D gene, CDR3 DNA, CDR3 protein. A D gene is named only where the DNA matches it firmly. A row's size may be missing; if present it is once, few, many or a size class.

v_gene: TRBV5-1
abundance: few
j_gene: TRBJ2-3
d_gene: TRBD2
CDR3nt: TGCGCCAGCAGCTTTAGCGGGAGTGAGGCAGATACGCAGTATTTT
CDR3aa: CASSFSGSEADTQYF

v_gene: TRBV7-2
abundance: .
j_gene: TRBJ2-7
d_gene: TRBD2
CDR3nt: TGTGCCAGCAGCTTAGGGGTGCTAGCGGGAGCCGAGCAGTACTTC
CDR3aa: CASSLGVLAGAEQYF

v_gene: TRBV4-1
abundance: .
j_gene: TRBJ1-2
d_gene: .
CDR3nt: TGCGCCAGCGGGGGGGGGGGGGGGGGGGACTATGGCTACACCTTC
CDR3aa: CASGGGGGGDYGYTF

v_gene: TRBV30
abundance: few
j_gene: TRBJ2-7
d_gene: .
CDR3nt: TGTGCCTGGAGTAGGCCTCCCCTCCACGAGCAGTACTTC
CDR3aa: CAWSRPPLHEQYF

v_gene: TRBV5-1
abundance: .
j_gene: TRBJ2-7
d_gene: TRBD2
CDR3nt: TGCGCCAGCAGCTTGGAAGGGGGGGCTAGCGGGAATTACGAGCAGTACTTC
CDR3aa: CASSLEGGASGNYEQYF

v_gene: TRBV20-1
abundance: many
j_gene: TRBJ2-1
d_gene: .
CDR3nt: TGCAGTGCTAGAGTGTTTAATGAGCAGTTCTTC
CDR3aa: CSARVFNEQFF

v_gene: TRBV19
abundance: .
j_gene: TRBJ1-1
d_gene: .
CDR3nt: TGTGCCAGTAGTATTGGCAGGGTGGCGGTAACCACTGAAGCTTTCTTT
CDR3aa: CASSIGRVAVTTEAFF

v_gene: TRBV18
abundance: many
j_gene: TRBJ2-3
d_gene: TRBD2
CDR3nt: TGTGCCAGCTCACCACCGGGGACTAGCGGGTACACAGATACGCAGTATTTT
CDR3aa: CASSPPGTSGYTDTQYF

v_gene: TRBV3-1
abundance: many
j_gene: TRBJ2-1
d_gene: TRBD2
CDR3nt: TGTGCCAGCAGCCAAGGGCCGACGCGGGAGGAGTTCTTC
CDR3aa: CASSQGPTREEFF

v_gene: TRBV4-3
abundance: .
j_gene: TRBJ2-3
d_gene: .
CDR3nt: TGCGCCAGCAGCCATACCCAGGGGATTCAGATCACAGATACGCAGTATTTT
CDR3aa: CASSHTQGIQITDTQYF

v_gene: TRBV30
abundance: many
j_gene: TRBJ2-7
d_gene: .
CDR3nt: TGTGCCTGGGGTCTACCGGGACCTATCACCTACGAGCAGTACTTC
CDR3aa: CAWGLPGPITYEQYF

v_gene: TRBV28
abundance: many
j_gene: TRBJ2-3
d_gene: .
CDR3nt: TGTGCCAGCAGTTTTGTCGGGAGTACGCAGTATTTT
CDR3aa: CASSFVGSTQYF

v_gene: TRBV30
abundance: many
j_gene: TRBJ2-7
d_gene: .
CDR3nt: TGTGCCTGGAGAGACCGCTGGGCGTACGAGCAGTACTTC
CDR3aa: CAWRDRWAYEQYF

v_gene: TRBV7-9
abundance: .
j_gene: TRBJ2-7
d_gene: TRBD1
CDR3nt: TGTGCCAGCAGCTATGGGACAGGGGACGAGCAGTACTTC
CDR3aa: CASSYGTGDEQYF

v_gene: TRBV3-1
abundance: many
j_gene: TRBJ2-2
d_gene: .
CDR3nt: TGTGCCAGCAGGGAGCGTCTGAACACCGGGGAGCTGTTTTTT
CDR3aa: CASRERLNTGELFF

v_gene: TRBV6-1
abundance: few
j_gene: TRBJ1-1
d_gene: .
CDR3nt: TGTGCCAGCAGTGAACCTATGGAAGCTTTCTTT
CDR3aa: CASSEPMEAFF

v_gene: TRBV2
abundance: few
j_gene: TRBJ2-2
d_gene: .
CDR3nt: TGTGCCAGCAGTGATTTGTCAGCCGGGGAGCTGTTTTTT
CDR3aa: CASSDLSAGELFF

v_gene: TRBV3-1
abundance: few
j_gene: TRBJ2-7
d_gene: .
CDR3nt: TGTGCCAGCAGCCAAGATCCACTAGCTTCCTACGAGCAGTACTTC
CDR3aa: CASSQDPLASYEQYF

v_gene: TRBV24-1
abundance: many
j_gene: TRBJ1-2
d_gene: .
CDR3nt: TGTGCCACCAGTGACAGGGGCAAATCGAGAGGCTACACCTTC
CDR3aa: CATSDRGKSRGYTF

v_gene: TRBV7-2
abundance: .
j_gene: TRBJ2-1
d_gene: .
CDR3nt: TGTGCCAGCAGCTTTGACCCCAGCAATGAGCAGTTCTTC
CDR3aa: CASSFDPSNEQFF

v_gene: TRBV19
abundance: few
j_gene: TRBJ1-2
d_gene: TRBD1
CDR3nt: TGTGCCAGTAGTTCTCGACAGGGCCTACAGTATGGCTACACCTTC
CDR3aa: CASSSRQGLQYGYTF

v_gene: TRBV9
abundance: .
j_gene: TRBJ2-2
d_gene: TRBD2
CDR3nt: TGTGCCAGCAGCGCACAGGGGGCGGGACTAGCGGGGCCTACGAACACCGGGGAGCTGTTTTTT
CDR3aa: CASSAQGAGLAGPTNTGELFF

v_gene: TRBV3-1
abundance: many
j_gene: TRBJ2-7
d_gene: .
CDR3nt: TGTGCCAGCAGCCAAGATCGGGGTAGCTCCTACGAGCAGTACTTC
CDR3aa: CASSQDRGSSYEQYF

v_gene: TRBV6-1
abundance: many
j_gene: TRBJ2-2
d_gene: .
CDR3nt: TGTGCCAGCCGAGACAGACCCACCGGGGAGCTGTTTTTT
CDR3aa: CASRDRPTGELFF

v_gene: TRBV6-5
abundance: few
j_gene: TRBJ2-7
d_gene: .
CDR3nt: TGTGCCAGCAGTTACTCGAAAGCGGGCACCTACGAGCAGTACTTC
CDR3aa: CASSYSKAGTYEQYF

v_gene: TRBV7-9
abundance: .
j_gene: TRBJ2-1
d_gene: .
CDR3nt: TGTGCCAGCACTCTGTCAGGGGCTATTGAGCAGTTCTTC
CDR3aa: CASTLSGAIEQFF

v_gene: TRBV18
abundance: many
j_gene: TRBJ2-5
d_gene: .
CDR3nt: TGTGCCAGCTCACCCTGGGACGCCCAAGAGACCCAGTACTTC
CDR3aa: CASSPWDAQETQYF

v_gene: TRBV6-1
abundance: many
j_gene: TRBJ2-7
d_gene: .
CDR3nt: TGTGCCTGCAACCGGAGTCCGGCCTACGAGCAGTACTTC
CDR3aa: CACNRSPAYEQYF

v_gene: TRBV20-1
abundance: few
j_gene: TRBJ2-7
d_gene: .
CDR3nt: TGCAGTGCTAGACGGGACGGCGACGAGCAGTACTTC
CDR3aa: CSARRDGDEQYF

v_gene: TRBV28
abundance: .
j_gene: TRBJ2-2
d_gene: TRBD1
CDR3nt: TGTGCCAGCAGTTTATCGGACCATCGGACAGGGTCGAACACCGGGGAGCTGTTTTTT
CDR3aa: CASSLSDHRTGSNTGELFF

v_gene: TRBV12-3/TRBV12-4
abundance: few
j_gene: TRBJ2-7
d_gene: .
CDR3nt: TGTGCCAGCAGTCGATTCGGGACGTGGGTCGCCTACGAGCAGTACTTC
CDR3aa: CASSRFGTWVAYEQYF

v_gene: TRBV14
abundance: few
j_gene: TRBJ2-2
d_gene: .
CDR3nt: TGTGCCAGCAGCCAAGTTCGGGAGCGTAGCGGGGAGCTGTTTTTT
CDR3aa: CASSQVRERSGELFF

v_gene: TRBV20-1
abundance: few
j_gene: TRBJ1-4
d_gene: .
CDR3nt: TGCAGTGCTAGAATAGAGCATGAAAAACTGTTTTTT
CDR3aa: CSARIEHEKLFF

v_gene: TRBV11-2
abundance: many
j_gene: TRBJ1-1
d_gene: .
CDR3nt: TGTGCCAGCAGCTTGAAGGGGTTTACTGAAGCTTTCTTT
CDR3aa: CASSLKGFTEAFF

v_gene: TRBV14
abundance: few
j_gene: TRBJ2-7
d_gene: TRBD2
CDR3nt: TGTGCCAGCAGGCGCGGGACTAGCGGAGCCTACGAGCAGTACTTC
CDR3aa: CASRRGTSGAYEQYF

v_gene: TRBV20-1
abundance: many
j_gene: TRBJ1-1
d_gene: .
CDR3nt: TGCAGTGCTCCCAACCCGAAGGGGCCGAACACTGAAGCTTTCTTT
CDR3aa: CSAPNPKGPNTEAFF

v_gene: TRBV25-1
abundance: .
j_gene: TRBJ2-1
d_gene: TRBD2
CDR3nt: TGTGCCAGCAGTGAACAAGCGGGAGACTACAATGAGCAGTTCTTC
CDR3aa: CASSEQAGDYNEQFF

v_gene: TRBV7-2
abundance: .
j_gene: TRBJ2-1
d_gene: TRBD1
CDR3nt: TGTGCCAGCACCGAGGGGACAGGGGGATTCGGTGCGTTCTTC
CDR3aa: CASTEGTGGFGAFF

v_gene: TRBV6-2/TRBV6-3
abundance: many
j_gene: TRBJ1-1
d_gene: .
CDR3nt: TGTGCCAGCACCCTCAGGGGCCTGAACACTGAAGCTTTCTTT
CDR3aa: CASTLRGLNTEAFF

v_gene: TRBV20-1
abundance: .
j_gene: TRBJ2-7
d_gene: .
CDR3nt: TGCAGTCCCTCCGGGATCAACTCCTACGAGCAGTACTTC
CDR3aa: CSPSGINSYEQYF

v_gene: TRBV11-3
abundance: many
j_gene: TRBJ2-6
d_gene: TRBD2
CDR3nt: TGTGCCAGCAGCGCGGGGGTTGGCTCTGGGGCCAACGTCCTGACTTTC
CDR3aa: CASSAGVGSGANVLTF

v_gene: TRBV3-1
abundance: many
j_gene: TRBJ2-5
d_gene: TRBD2
CDR3nt: TGTGCCAGCACCCAGGGACTACTTCAAGAGACCCAGTACTTC
CDR3aa: CASTQGLLQETQYF

v_gene: TRBV6-1
abundance: many
j_gene: TRBJ2-1
d_gene: TRBD2
CDR3nt: TGTGCCAGCAGTACCAGACTAGCGGAGGGCTCCTACAATGAGCAGTTCTTC
CDR3aa: CASSTRLAEGSYNEQFF

v_gene: TRBV7-2
abundance: many
j_gene: TRBJ1-2
d_gene: .
CDR3nt: TGTGCCAGCAGCGTTGGAGGGAACTATGGCTACACCTTC
CDR3aa: CASSVGGNYGYTF

v_gene: TRBV7-9
abundance: .
j_gene: TRBJ2-3
d_gene: .
CDR3nt: TGTGCCAGCAGCTTAAGGGGATTGCGGGCAGATACGCAGTATTTT
CDR3aa: CASSLRGLRADTQYF

v_gene: TRBV19
abundance: .
j_gene: TRBJ2-1
d_gene: .
CDR3nt: TGTGCCAGTACTCAACCCGGGCGGGTTTGGGACAATGAGCAGTTCTTC
CDR3aa: CASTQPGRVWDNEQFF

v_gene: TRBV6-6
abundance: .
j_gene: TRBJ1-2
d_gene: TRBD1
CDR3nt: TGTGCCAGCAGTTACGCGACAGGGGGCGCGAACTATGGCTACACCTTC
CDR3aa: CASSYATGGANYGYTF

v_gene: TRBV3-1
abundance: few
j_gene: TRBJ2-7
d_gene: .
CDR3nt: TGTGCCAGCAGCCAACGGGGGACGAGCTACGAGCAGTACTTC
CDR3aa: CASSQRGTSYEQYF

v_gene: TRBV28
abundance: .
j_gene: TRBJ1-2
d_gene: .
CDR3nt: TGTGCCAGCAGTGTCCCCCAGGGAGACTATGGCTACACCTTC
CDR3aa: CASSVPQGDYGYTF

v_gene: TRBV6-6
abundance: .
j_gene: TRBJ2-7
d_gene: .
CDR3nt: TGTGCCAGCAGTTACCCGAGGTTGGGGGGTAATAAATACGAGCAGTACTTC
CDR3aa: CASSYPRLGGNKYEQYF

v_gene: TRBV2
abundance: many
j_gene: TRBJ1-5
d_gene: .
CDR3nt: TGTGCCAGCAGCGAACGGCCGGTTAGTCAGCCCCAGCATTTT
CDR3aa: CASSERPVSQPQHF

v_gene: TRBV6-5
abundance: few
j_gene: TRBJ1-1
d_gene: TRBD1
CDR3nt: TGTGCCAGCAGTTTTCTGGGACAGGGGCCTGAAGCTTTCTTT
CDR3aa: CASSFLGQGPEAFF

v_gene: TRBV19
abundance: .
j_gene: TRBJ2-1
d_gene: .
CDR3nt: TGTGCCAGTAGTCTTACACCGGACCTCACCTACAATGAGCAGTTCTTC
CDR3aa: CASSLTPDLTYNEQFF

v_gene: TRBV28
abundance: many
j_gene: TRBJ2-3
d_gene: .
CDR3nt: TGTGCCAGCAGTCCCCTAGGACAGAACACAGATACGCAGTATTTT
CDR3aa: CASSPLGQNTDTQYF